Presented here are 13 T cell receptor beta chains from one specimen sequenced in a study of cytomegalovirus exposure and HLA in healthy donors. The protocol was immunoSEQ multiplex PCR, while the TCRdb copy is restricted to in-frame clones and leaves out a portion. In the table there are a few hundred thousand clones, over 80% of which are singletons. The source material was PBMCs. The receptors shown here come from a woman in her thirties in good health and CMV-seropositive.

J is TRBJ2-1 and V is TRBV7-9, with D possibly being TRBD1 (6 bases). The CDR3 runs 13 residues. CDR1 is SEHNR and CDR2 is FQNEAQ in the germline V gene (reference sequence). V shed 1 base and J shed 8 bases, with 9 bases lying between them. The CDR3 sequence is CASSLVGAYEQFF. In DNA, the CDR3 is TGTGCCAGCAGCTTAGTGGGGGCGTATGAGCAGTTCTTC.

This clone occurred once. The V gene is TRBV11-2, the J gene TRBJ2-2; D is ambiguous. The CDR3 covers 12 residues. Trimming stripped 1 base from V and 6 bases from J, with 3 bases between. Germline assignment: CDR1 SGHAT and CDR2 FQNNGV. The CDR3 is CASSLGAGELFF. CDR3 in DNA: TGTGCCAGCAGCTTAGGGGCCGGGGAGCTGTTTTTT.

This clone has only a few counts. This chain connects TRBV2 to TRBJ1-3; D ambiguous. V was shortened by 7 bases and J by 4 bases, with 23 bases between the two germline ends. Germline V gene data show CDR1 as SNHLY and CDR2 as FYNNEI. The CDR3 is made up of 17 amino acids. The CDR3: CASTPQLQSLPGNTIYF. DNA for the CDR3: TGTGCCAGCACCCCACAACTTCAGTCCCTCCCAGGAAACACCATATATTTT.

The V and J genes are TRBV7-9 and TRBJ1-2, with 8 bases lining up with TRBD1. CDR3 length: 16 amino acids. The junction had 12 bases not matched to a gene; V was cut back by 4 bases and J by 5 bases. CDR1 SEHNR and CDR2 FQNEAQ come from the germline V gene (reference sequence). CDR3 residues: CASSSFPQDRVYGYTF. DNA for the CDR3: TGTGCCAGCAGCTCTTTTCCACAGGACAGGGTTTATGGCTACACCTTC.

CDR3 nucleotides: TGTGCCAGCACCAGCCGCGGCAATGAGCAGTTCTTC. This encodes CASTSRGNEQFF. The chain combines TRBV13 with TRBJ2-1, with D hard to call. Germline V gives CDR1 PRHDT, CDR2 FYEKMQ (reference sequence). The V gene lost 7 bases and the J gene lost 6 bases, with 10 bases spanning the gap. The CDR3 spans 12 residues.

The chain links TRBV6-5 to TRBJ1-1; no definite D call. V was pared by 6 bases and J by 0 bases, with 11 bases between. The CDR3 has 14 amino acids. From germline, CDR1 is MNHEY and CDR2 SVGAGI. CDR3 sequence (DNA): TGTGCCAGCAGGGCCAAGGCCCTGAACACTGAAGCTTTCTTT. Its protein product is CASRAKALNTEAFF.

The chain joins TRBV30 to TRBJ1-1; TRBD1 might be the D (5 bases). Trimming stripped 3 bases from V and 7 bases from J, with 18 bases between. Germline CDR1 GTSNPN, CDR2 SVGIG (reference sequence). The CDR3 contains 14 residues. The CDR3 reads CAWRKTGTIHEAFF. The CDR3 nucleotides are TGTGCCTGGAGAAAAACGGGGACGATTCATGAAGCTTTCTTT.

This chain links TRBV6-6 with TRBJ2-7, with 11 bases lining up with TRBD2. Per germline, CDR1 MNHNY and CDR2 SVGAGI (reference sequence). The J segment lost 4 bases and the V segment lost 5 bases, leaving 7 bases of the junction unmatched. This CDR3 is built from 15 residues. The CDR3 protein is CASSHTSGSLYEQYF. CDR3 nucleotide sequence: TGTGCCAGCAGTCATACTAGCGGGAGCCTTTACGAGCAGTACTTC.

The V gene is TRBV5-1, the J gene TRBJ2-3; TRBD2 matches 13 bases. Germline trimming cut 5 bases from V and 3 bases from J; bases unmatched to any gene: 0. CDR1 and CDR2 from the germline V gene are SGHRS and YFSETQ. The CDR3 length is 14 residues. The CDR3 is CASRGLAGTDTQYF. DNA of the CDR3: TGCGCCAGCAGGGGACTAGCGGGGACAGATACGCAGTATTTT.

V and J are TRBV30 and TRBJ2-1, with 10 positions matching TRBD1. The CDR3 totals 15 residues. Germline assignment: CDR1 GTSNPN and CDR2 SVGIG (reference sequence). J lost 7 bases, V lost 2 bases, and 8 bases had no gene match. In DNA form, the CDR3 reads TGTGCCTGGAGTTTAGCCGGGACAGGGGTGAATGAGCAGTTCTTC. Protein sequence: CAWSLAGTGVNEQFF.

This chain links TRBV28 with TRBJ2-7; 9 positions match TRBD2. CDR1 is MDHEN, CDR2 SYDVKM, per germline. Losses at the gene ends were 6 bases for V and 6 bases for J; bases not matched to a gene: 12. CDR3 size: 15 residues. The CDR3 reads CASSRIPGLASEQYF. The CDR3 DNA reads TGTGCCAGCAGCCGTATTCCGGGACTAGCATCCGAGCAGTACTTC.

The rearrangement uses TRBV28 and TRBJ1-5; 8 bases align to TRBD1. There are 15 residues in the CDR3. J gave up 4 bases and V 8 bases, and 10 bases lay outside the gene matches. The V gene's germline CDR1 is MDHEN and CDR2 SYDVKM. The chain's CDR3 is CASGGTGGGNQPQHF. The CDR3 DNA sequence: TGTGCCAGCGGCGGGACAGGCGGGGGAAATCAGCCCCAGCATTTT.

J is TRBJ2-3 and V is TRBV18, with D unresolved. Germline CDR1 and CDR2: KGHSH and LQKENI. The CDR3 runs 13 residues. V was shortened by 8 bases and J by 1 base, with 10 bases between the two germline ends. The DNA of the CDR3 is TGTGCCAGCCAGGCAGTCGGCACAGATACGCAGTATTTT. Amino acids: CASQAVGTDTQYF. The variable domain in full, completed from reference TRBV18 and TRBJ2-3, reads NAGVMQNPRHLVRRRGQEARLRCSPMKGHSHVYWYRQLPEEGLKFMVYLQKENIIDESGMPKERFSAEFPKEGPSILRIQQVVRGDSAAYFCASQAVGTDTQYFGPGTRLTVL.